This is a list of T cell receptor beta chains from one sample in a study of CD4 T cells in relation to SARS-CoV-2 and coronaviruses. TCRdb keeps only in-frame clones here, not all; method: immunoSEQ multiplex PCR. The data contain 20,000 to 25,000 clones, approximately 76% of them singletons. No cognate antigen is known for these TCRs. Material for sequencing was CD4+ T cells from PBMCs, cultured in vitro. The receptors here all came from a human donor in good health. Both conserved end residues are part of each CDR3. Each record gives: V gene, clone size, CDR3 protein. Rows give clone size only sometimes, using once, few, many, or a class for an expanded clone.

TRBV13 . CASSLQRGGETQYF
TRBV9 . CASSPRGSYNEQFF
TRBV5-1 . CASSLGGRVSGGEQYF
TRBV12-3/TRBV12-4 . CASSFGLADTQYF
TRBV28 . CASSLPPGSGNTIYF
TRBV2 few CASSGTGTRASTIYF
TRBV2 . CASSDPGDNRGYGYTF
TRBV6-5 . CAATLGASLGNEQFF
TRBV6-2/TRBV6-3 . CASSAGQISNQPQHF
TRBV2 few CASKNSGRSGELFF
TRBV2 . CASSAGHFKTGELFF
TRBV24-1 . CATSDPGQGEETQYF
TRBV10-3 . CAISVGTGNTEAFF
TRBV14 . CASSQESWRGGSYNEQFF
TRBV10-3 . CAIVGQENTEAFF
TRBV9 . CASTFSGNSPLHF
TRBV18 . CASSPTGEAYNEQFF
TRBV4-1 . CASSQDPSVQFNYGYTF
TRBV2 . CASSEAAGPSGNTIYF
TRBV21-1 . CASSKGSGGGMETQYF
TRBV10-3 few CAISGVGGGYEQYF
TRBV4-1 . CASSQPGAGQGRWFF
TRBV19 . CASSTPKEGGAAINQPQHF
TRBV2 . CASNTGAIGF
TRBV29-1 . CSVRGQYYNEQFF
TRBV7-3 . CASSLMASGRKHEQFF
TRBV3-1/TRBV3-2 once CASSNTGGAGYGYTF
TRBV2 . CASSLEAKETQYF
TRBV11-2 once CASSPSSSTDTQYF
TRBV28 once CASSFGEGGPRTTQYF
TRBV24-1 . CATSFRNEQPQHF
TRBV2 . CASSEEIYEQYF
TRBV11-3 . CASSSSSGRAGELFF
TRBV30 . CAWGDGGSPLHF
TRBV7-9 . CASSLGGLVGQGIHEQYF
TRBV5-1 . CASSFGDRGLGLAGPRDEQYF
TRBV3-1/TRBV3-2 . CASSPSVAPEAYNEQFF
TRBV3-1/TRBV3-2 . CASSQGQGGYEQYF
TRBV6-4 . CASSAQQGEEGGYTF
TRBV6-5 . CASSSDRVGQPQHF
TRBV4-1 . CASSQEQGADLAFF
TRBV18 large CASSLTGSQGDSPLHF